This is a list of T cell receptor beta chains from one sample in a study of T cell responses to AZD1222 COVID-19 vaccine. Profiled with immunoSEQ multiplex PCR; TCRdb holds only in-frame clones, not every one. The sample contains roughly 150,000 clones, roughly 92% of which appear only once. The sample was peripheral blood, taken on day 0 of AZD1222 vaccination. The receptors derive from an adult in good health. CDR3s include the opening cysteine and the closing phenylalanine or tryptophan. D genes are given only for firm matches. The listing skips clone size in some rows; elsewhere it reads once, few, many or a size class.

d_gene: TRBD1; j_gene: TRBJ2-7; abundance: .; v_gene: TRBV29-1; CDR3nt: TGCAGCGTAAAGGGACAGGGCAGCTCCTACGAGCAGTACTTC; CDR3aa: CSVKGQGSSYEQYF
d_gene: TRBD2; j_gene: TRBJ2-1; abundance: .; v_gene: TRBV28; CDR3nt: TGTGCCAGCAGTTCGGGAAGCGGGATCAATGAGCAGTTCTTC; CDR3aa: CASSSGSGINEQFF
d_gene: TRBD2; j_gene: TRBJ2-2; abundance: once; v_gene: TRBV6-1; CDR3nt: TGTGCCAGCAGTGAACTAGCGGGAGATTCCACCGGGGAGCTGTTTTTT; CDR3aa: CASSELAGDSTGELFF
d_gene: TRBD2; j_gene: TRBJ2-1; abundance: .; v_gene: TRBV24-1; CDR3nt: TGTGCCACCAGTGATTCGGGGCGGGAGGCCGGGGAGCAGTTCTTC; CDR3aa: CATSDSGREAGEQFF
d_gene: TRBD1; j_gene: TRBJ1-1; abundance: .; v_gene: TRBV5-1; CDR3nt: TGCGCCAGCAGCCGGGGACAGGGTCCCTCCTCGAACACTGAAGCTTTCTTT; CDR3aa: CASSRGQGPSSNTEAFF
d_gene: .; j_gene: TRBJ1-2; abundance: .; v_gene: TRBV5-1; CDR3nt: TGCGCCAGCAGCTTGGATGGAGGGTTAGCGGGAGGCTACACCTTC; CDR3aa: CASSLDGGLAGGYTF
d_gene: .; j_gene: TRBJ1-1; abundance: .; v_gene: TRBV7-9; CDR3nt: TGTGCCAGCAGCTTAGGGGCCGGATTGAACACTGAAGCTTTCTTT; CDR3aa: CASSLGAGLNTEAFF
d_gene: .; j_gene: TRBJ2-7; abundance: few; v_gene: TRBV27; CDR3nt: TGTGCCAGCAGTCCCGGGACTCCTGCCAACGAGCAGTACTTC; CDR3aa: CASSPGTPANEQYF
d_gene: .; j_gene: TRBJ1-2; abundance: .; v_gene: TRBV11-2; CDR3nt: TGTGCCAGCTCTGGGTTTGGGACCGGGGTCCATGGCTATGGCTACACCTTC; CDR3aa: CASSGFGTGVHGYGYTF
d_gene: .; j_gene: TRBJ2-3; abundance: .; v_gene: TRBV27; CDR3nt: TGTGCCAGCAGTCCCTCGCCCAGCATCACAGATACGCAGTATTTT; CDR3aa: CASSPSPSITDTQYF
d_gene: .; j_gene: TRBJ2-7; abundance: .; v_gene: TRBV28; CDR3nt: TGTGCCAGCAGTTTAAGCGGGCTTAGCTCCTACGAGCAGTACTTC; CDR3aa: CASSLSGLSSYEQYF
d_gene: TRBD1; j_gene: TRBJ1-5; abundance: .; v_gene: TRBV6-2/TRBV6-3; CDR3nt: TGTGCCAGCAGTCGGACAGGGGGCAACCAGCCCCAGCATTTT; CDR3aa: CASSRTGGNQPQHF
d_gene: .; j_gene: TRBJ1-2; abundance: .; v_gene: TRBV5-8; CDR3nt: TGTGCCAGCAGCTTGGACAGGGACTTTTCTCGTAACTATGGCTACACCTTC; CDR3aa: CASSLDRDFSRNYGYTF
d_gene: .; j_gene: TRBJ2-2; abundance: .; v_gene: TRBV23-1; CDR3nt: TGCGCCAGCAGCCGCATATGGACCCACGGGATGGGGGAGCTGTTTTTT; CDR3aa: CASSRIWTHGMGELFF
d_gene: .; j_gene: TRBJ2-1; abundance: few; v_gene: TRBV12-3/TRBV12-4; CDR3nt: TGTGCCAGCAGTTTAGCGCCAGGGGTACTGTTCTTC; CDR3aa: CASSLAPGVLFF
d_gene: .; j_gene: TRBJ1-5; abundance: .; v_gene: TRBV28; CDR3nt: TGTGCCAGCAGTTTCGCCAGGGCTAGCAATCAGCCCCAGCATTTT; CDR3aa: CASSFARASNQPQHF
d_gene: .; j_gene: TRBJ1-2; abundance: once; v_gene: TRBV5-4; CDR3nt: TGTGCCAGCAGCACGGACAGAAACTATGGCTACACCTTC; CDR3aa: CASSTDRNYGYTF
d_gene: .; j_gene: TRBJ1-4; abundance: .; v_gene: TRBV30; CDR3nt: TGTGCCTGGAGGGGGTGGGTTGGGGAAAAACTGTTTTTT; CDR3aa: CAWRGWVGEKLFF
d_gene: .; j_gene: TRBJ2-2; abundance: few; v_gene: TRBV6-5; CDR3nt: TGTGCCAGTTACCTCACCGGGGAGCTGTTTTTT; CDR3aa: CASYLTGELFF
d_gene: .; j_gene: TRBJ2-3; abundance: .; v_gene: TRBV11-1; CDR3nt: TGTGCCAGCAGCTTTTTCGGGAGCGACACAGATACGCAGTATTTT; CDR3aa: CASSFFGSDTDTQYF
d_gene: TRBD1; j_gene: TRBJ2-7; abundance: .; v_gene: TRBV7-9; CDR3nt: TGTGCCAGCAGCTTAGGACAGGGAAACGAGCAGTACTTC; CDR3aa: CASSLGQGNEQYF
d_gene: .; j_gene: TRBJ2-3; abundance: .; v_gene: TRBV3-1/TRBV3-2; CDR3nt: TGTGCCAGCAGCCAAGCGGGCAGGGGAGGGACAGATACGCAGTATTTT; CDR3aa: CASSQAGRGGTDTQYF
d_gene: .; j_gene: TRBJ1-4; abundance: .; v_gene: TRBV4-2; CDR3nt: TGTGCCAGCAGCCCCCGGACGGCAACTAATGAAAAACTGTTTTTT; CDR3aa: CASSPRTATNEKLFF
d_gene: .; j_gene: TRBJ1-1; abundance: .; v_gene: TRBV12-5; CDR3nt: TGTGCTAGTGGTTTTGCAGGAGAGGGTGAAGCTTTCTTT; CDR3aa: CASGFAGEGEAFF
d_gene: .; j_gene: TRBJ1-1; abundance: .; v_gene: TRBV28; CDR3nt: TGTGCCAGCAGCGCCAGCAGGGTGGGGAACACTGAAGCTTTCTTT; CDR3aa: CASSASRVGNTEAFF
d_gene: TRBD1; j_gene: TRBJ1-5; abundance: once; v_gene: TRBV27; CDR3nt: TGTGCCAGCAGCAGGGGGCGGGATCAGCCCCAGCATTTT; CDR3aa: CASSRGRDQPQHF
d_gene: .; j_gene: TRBJ1-2; abundance: .; v_gene: TRBV24-1; CDR3nt: TGTGCCACCAGTGATTCTACAGGATCCCACACCTTC; CDR3aa: CATSDSTGSHTF
d_gene: TRBD2; j_gene: TRBJ2-5; abundance: once; v_gene: TRBV4-1; CDR3nt: TGCGCCAGCAGCCAAGGGGGACTAGCGGGGCAACGGGGAGAGACCCAGTACTTC; CDR3aa: CASSQGGLAGQRGETQYF
d_gene: TRBD1; j_gene: TRBJ1-2; abundance: .; v_gene: TRBV5-6; CDR3nt: TGTGCCAGCAGCTCCGCGGACAGGGAGGGTATCTATGGCTACACCTTC; CDR3aa: CASSSADREGIYGYTF
d_gene: TRBD2; j_gene: TRBJ2-7; abundance: .; v_gene: TRBV30; CDR3nt: TGTGCCCTGACTAGCGTCCCCAGCTCCTACGAGCAGTACTTC; CDR3aa: CALTSVPSSYEQYF
d_gene: .; j_gene: TRBJ1-3; abundance: .; v_gene: TRBV5-4; CDR3nt: TGTGCCAGCAGCTTGGGAGGAGGAAACACCATATATTTT; CDR3aa: CASSLGGGNTIYF
d_gene: .; j_gene: TRBJ1-1; abundance: .; v_gene: TRBV18; CDR3nt: TGTGCCAGCTCACTCCCCTCAGGGCCAGGGACTGAAGCTTTCTTT; CDR3aa: CASSLPSGPGTEAFF
d_gene: .; j_gene: TRBJ2-1; abundance: few; v_gene: TRBV6-2/TRBV6-3; CDR3nt: TGTGCCAGCAGTTACTTGGGGAATGAGCAGTTCTTC; CDR3aa: CASSYLGNEQFF
d_gene: .; j_gene: TRBJ2-7; abundance: .; v_gene: TRBV11-2; CDR3nt: TGTGCCAGCAGCTTAACAGGCAGACCCTACGAGCAGTACTTC; CDR3aa: CASSLTGRPYEQYF
d_gene: .; j_gene: TRBJ2-5; abundance: .; v_gene: TRBV29-1; CDR3nt: TGCAGCGTTCTCAGGGCCTCCCAAGAGACCCAGTACTTC; CDR3aa: CSVLRASQETQYF
d_gene: TRBD1; j_gene: TRBJ1-1; abundance: .; v_gene: TRBV19; CDR3nt: TGTGCCAGTAGTCCGGGGCGGGACAGGGCCCACACGAACACTGAAGCTTTCTTT; CDR3aa: CASSPGRDRAHTNTEAFF
d_gene: TRBD1; j_gene: TRBJ2-7; abundance: .; v_gene: TRBV4-2; CDR3nt: TGTGCCAGCAGCCAAGTGACAGGGGGCGCGGACGAGCAGTACTTC; CDR3aa: CASSQVTGGADEQYF
d_gene: .; j_gene: TRBJ1-1; abundance: once; v_gene: TRBV11-2; CDR3nt: TGTGCCAGCAGCTTAGGATCTTTTGCGGGACAAATGAACACTGAAGCTTTCTTT; CDR3aa: CASSLGSFAGQMNTEAFF
d_gene: .; j_gene: TRBJ1-2; abundance: .; v_gene: TRBV27; CDR3nt: TGTGCCAGCAGGGGAGCCCTCCAGGGTGGCTACACCTTC; CDR3aa: CASRGALQGGYTF
d_gene: .; j_gene: TRBJ2-1; abundance: .; v_gene: TRBV12-5; CDR3nt: TGTGCTAGTGGTTTGGTACAAGGGGGGGAGGATGAGCAGTTCTTC; CDR3aa: CASGLVQGGEDEQFF
d_gene: .; j_gene: TRBJ1-1; abundance: .; v_gene: TRBV7-6; CDR3nt: TGTGCCAGCAGCACTACTGCGGGTGAAGCTTTCTTT; CDR3aa: CASSTTAGEAFF
d_gene: TRBD1; j_gene: TRBJ1-1; abundance: .; v_gene: TRBV30; CDR3nt: TGTGCCTGGAGAGGGAAGGGGGCGAGGACTGAAGCTTTCTTT; CDR3aa: CAWRGKGARTEAFF
d_gene: .; j_gene: TRBJ1-1; abundance: .; v_gene: TRBV7-8; CDR3nt: TGTGCCAGCAGCTTAGTCTACACTGAAGCTTTCTTT; CDR3aa: CASSLVYTEAFF
d_gene: .; j_gene: TRBJ2-7; abundance: .; v_gene: TRBV7-2; CDR3nt: TGTGCCAGCAGCTCCTCGCCGGGACTCCCCCAGCAGTACTTC; CDR3aa: CASSSSPGLPQQYF
d_gene: .; j_gene: TRBJ1-3; abundance: .; v_gene: TRBV27; CDR3nt: TGTGCCAGCAGCCCCACTATCTCTGGAAACACCATATATTTT; CDR3aa: CASSPTISGNTIYF
d_gene: .; j_gene: TRBJ2-1; abundance: .; v_gene: TRBV20-1; CDR3nt: TGCAGTGCTAACAGGGACAATGAGCAGTTCTTC; CDR3aa: CSANRDNEQFF
d_gene: TRBD2; j_gene: TRBJ2-7; abundance: .; v_gene: TRBV6-5; CDR3nt: TGTGCCACCTCTAGCGGGGGGACCTACGAGCAGTACTTC; CDR3aa: CATSSGGTYEQYF
d_gene: .; j_gene: TRBJ1-2; abundance: .; v_gene: TRBV6-6; CDR3nt: TGTGCCAGCAGTTCGACATTATATGGCTACACCTTC; CDR3aa: CASSSTLYGYTF
d_gene: TRBD2; j_gene: TRBJ2-1; abundance: .; v_gene: TRBV5-1; CDR3nt: TGCGCCAGCAGCCCGAAGACTAGCCCCTACAATGAGCAGTTCTTC; CDR3aa: CASSPKTSPYNEQFF